The sequence of this TCR beta chain was determined in a study of cytomegalovirus exposure and HLA in healthy donors. Primers for the PCR totalled 60 Vbeta and 13 Jbeta. Per the original data handling: The authors later counted tens of millions of unique TCR beta chains, roughly 10 million of them shared. Only in-frame clones appear in the TCRdb table, and some are missing; sequencing was by immunoSEQ multiplex PCR. Clonal size and the V and J genes are those of that table, whereas D and trimming came from the DNA. The repertoire holds 150,000 to 200,000 clones, around 80% seen once, with 5% to 7% in the top ten. The junction had 5 bases not matched to a gene; V was cut back by 3 bases and J by 6 bases. This CDR3 contains 13 residues. CDR1 and CDR2 from the germline V gene are SGHDT and YYEEEE. Comment on this clone: Its antigen remains unknown.

Points from the study as a whole: Overall, under 200 TCR beta chains were annotated as cytomegalovirus-associated. Many donors carried some public TCRs, although rarity characterized most TCR sequences.

This sequence was found in a man aged 45 to 65 in good health and CMV-seropositive. Sequences were obtained from PBMCs. The chain combines TRBV5-6 with TRBJ1-2; the match to TRBD1 covers 7 bases. CDR3 region: CASSSTGTHGYTF. The CDR3 nucleotides read TGTGCCAGCAGCTCGACAGGGACCCATGGCTACACCTTC.